The present TCR beta chain was sequenced within a study of OX40 agonist ivuxolimab in advanced cancers. Across the study: Patients in dose escalation had liver, melanoma, kidney or head and neck cancers. Three patients responded partially, comprising one with hepatocellular carcinoma and two with cutaneous melanoma. Notes on the study in general: The study observed clonal expansion of CD4+ and CD8+ blood T cells by week 6 at 0.1 to 3.0 mg/kg.

If patients had autoimmune disease history or systemic immunosuppression, they were excluded. The CDR3 spans 12 residues. V was clipped by 6 bases and J by 6 bases, with 9 bases between them. Germline CDR1 and CDR2: SNHLY and FYNNEI. Using immunoSEQ multiplex PCR, the repertoire was profiled, and TCRdb retains in-frame clones only, with some absent. The table shows around 66,000 clones, with 85% occurring only once. Notes on this clone: As yet, its antigen is unknown.

This chain joins TRBV2 and TRBJ1-5; D is uncertain. The clonotype was recovered from an adult with an advanced solid tumor such as melanoma, head and neck, liver or kidney cancer. Here the sequenced sample was CD4+ or CD8+ T cells sorted from blood, taken in a trial of the OX40 agonist ivuxolimab. CDR3 nucleotide sequence: TGTGCCAGCAGCGTCTTGGGTCAGCCCCAGCATTTT. Translation gives CASSVLGQPQHF.